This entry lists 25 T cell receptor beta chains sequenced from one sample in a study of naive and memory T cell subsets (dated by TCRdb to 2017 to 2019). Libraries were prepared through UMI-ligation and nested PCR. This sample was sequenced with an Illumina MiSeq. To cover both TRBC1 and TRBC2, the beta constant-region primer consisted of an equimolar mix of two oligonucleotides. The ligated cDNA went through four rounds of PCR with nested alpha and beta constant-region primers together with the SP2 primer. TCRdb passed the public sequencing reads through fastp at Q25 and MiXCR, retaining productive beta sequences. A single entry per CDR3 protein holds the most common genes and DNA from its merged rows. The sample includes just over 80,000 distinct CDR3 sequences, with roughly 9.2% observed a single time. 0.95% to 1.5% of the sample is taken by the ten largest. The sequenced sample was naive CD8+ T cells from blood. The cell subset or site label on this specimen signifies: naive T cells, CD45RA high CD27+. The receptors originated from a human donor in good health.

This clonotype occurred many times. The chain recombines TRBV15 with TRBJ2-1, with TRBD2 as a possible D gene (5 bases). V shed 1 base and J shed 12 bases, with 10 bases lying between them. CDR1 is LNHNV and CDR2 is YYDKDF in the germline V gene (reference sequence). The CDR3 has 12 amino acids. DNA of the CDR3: TGTGCCACCAGCAGAGGGGAGAAGGGGCAGTTCTTC. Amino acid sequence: CATSRGEKGQFF.

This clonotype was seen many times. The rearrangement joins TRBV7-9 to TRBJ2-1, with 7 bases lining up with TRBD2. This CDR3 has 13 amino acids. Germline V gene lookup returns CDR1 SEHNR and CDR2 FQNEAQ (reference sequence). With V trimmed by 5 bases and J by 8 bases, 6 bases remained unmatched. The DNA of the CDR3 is TGTGCCAGCAGCCCCACTAGCGTCGATGAGCAGTTCTTC. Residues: CASSPTSVDEQFF. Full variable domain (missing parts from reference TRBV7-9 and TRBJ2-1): DTGVSQNPRHKITKRGQNVTFRCDPISEHNRLYWYRQTLGQGPEFLTYFQNEAQLEKSRLLSDRFSAERPKGSFSTLEIQRTEQGDSAMYLCASSPTSVDEQFFGPGTRLTVL.

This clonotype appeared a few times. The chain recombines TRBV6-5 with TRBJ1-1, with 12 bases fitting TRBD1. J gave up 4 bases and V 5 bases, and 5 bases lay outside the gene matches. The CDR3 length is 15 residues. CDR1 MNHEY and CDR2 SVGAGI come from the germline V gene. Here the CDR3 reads CASSRDRGLTTEAFF. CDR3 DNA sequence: TGTGCCAGCAGTAGGGACAGGGGGCTTACCACTGAAGCTTTCTTT.

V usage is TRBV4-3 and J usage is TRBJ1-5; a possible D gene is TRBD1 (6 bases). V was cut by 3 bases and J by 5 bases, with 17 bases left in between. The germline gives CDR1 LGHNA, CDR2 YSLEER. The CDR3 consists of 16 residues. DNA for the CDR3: TGCGCCAGCAGCCAGGAACTCGAGGGGGAGCATCAGCCCCAGCATTTT. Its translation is CASSQELEGEHQPQHF.

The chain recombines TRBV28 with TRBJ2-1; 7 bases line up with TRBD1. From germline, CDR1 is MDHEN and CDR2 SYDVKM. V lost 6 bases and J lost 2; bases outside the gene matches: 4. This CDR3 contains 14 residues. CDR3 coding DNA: TGTGCCAGCAGGCACAGGGGACCCTACAATGAGCAGTTCTTC. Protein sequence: CASRHRGPYNEQFF.

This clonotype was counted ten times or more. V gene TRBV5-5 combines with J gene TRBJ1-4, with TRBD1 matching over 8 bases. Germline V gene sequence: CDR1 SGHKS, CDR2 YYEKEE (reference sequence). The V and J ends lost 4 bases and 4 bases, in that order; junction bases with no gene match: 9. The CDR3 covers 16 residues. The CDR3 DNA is TGTGCCAGCAGCACCACTTGGGACAGGTTTAATGAAAAACTGTTTTTT. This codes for CASSTTWDRFNEKLFF.

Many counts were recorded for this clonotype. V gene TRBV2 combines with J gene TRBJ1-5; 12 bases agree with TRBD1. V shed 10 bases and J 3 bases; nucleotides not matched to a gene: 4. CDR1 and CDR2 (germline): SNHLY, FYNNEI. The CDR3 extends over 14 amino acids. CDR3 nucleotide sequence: TGTGCCATCGGGACAGGGGGCTACAATCAGCCCCAGCATTTT. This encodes CAIGTGGYNQPQHF.

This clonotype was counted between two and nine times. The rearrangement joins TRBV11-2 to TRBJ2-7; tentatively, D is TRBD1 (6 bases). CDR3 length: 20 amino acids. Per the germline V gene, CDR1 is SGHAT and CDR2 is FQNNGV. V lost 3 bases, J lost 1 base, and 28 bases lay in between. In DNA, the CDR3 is TGTGCCAGCAGCTTCTTGGGGTCCACCTCCCCCAGGGGCAGATCCTACGAGCAGTACTTC. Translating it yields CASSFLGSTSPRGRSYEQYF.

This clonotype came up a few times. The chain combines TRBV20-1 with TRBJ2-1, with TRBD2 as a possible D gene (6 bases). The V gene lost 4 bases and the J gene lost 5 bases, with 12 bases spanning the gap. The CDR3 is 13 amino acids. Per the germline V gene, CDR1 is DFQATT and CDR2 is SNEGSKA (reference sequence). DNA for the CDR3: TGCAGTGCTAAGAGTTGGGAGGACAATGAGCAGTTCTTC. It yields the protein CSAKSWEDNEQFF.

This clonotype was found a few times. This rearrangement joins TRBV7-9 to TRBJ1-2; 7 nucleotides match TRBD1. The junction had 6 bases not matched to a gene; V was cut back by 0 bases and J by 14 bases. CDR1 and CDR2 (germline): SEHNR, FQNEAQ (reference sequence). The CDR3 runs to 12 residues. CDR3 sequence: CASSLAGTALTF. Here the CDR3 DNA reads TGTGCCAGCAGCTTAGCTGGGACAGCCCTAACCTTC.

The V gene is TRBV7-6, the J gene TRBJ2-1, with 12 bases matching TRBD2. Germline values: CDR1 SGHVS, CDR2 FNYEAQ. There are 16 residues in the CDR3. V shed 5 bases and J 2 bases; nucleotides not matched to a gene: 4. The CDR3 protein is CASSTRTSGTYNEQFF. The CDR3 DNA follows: TGTGCCAGCAGCACCAGGACTAGCGGGACCTACAATGAGCAGTTCTTC.

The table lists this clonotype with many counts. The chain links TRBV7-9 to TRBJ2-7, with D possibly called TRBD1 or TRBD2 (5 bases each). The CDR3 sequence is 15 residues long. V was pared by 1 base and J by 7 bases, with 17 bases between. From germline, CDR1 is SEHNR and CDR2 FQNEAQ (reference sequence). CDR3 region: CASSLVQGEKKEQYF. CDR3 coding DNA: TGTGCCAGCAGCTTAGTGCAGGGAGAGAAAAAAGAGCAGTACTTC.

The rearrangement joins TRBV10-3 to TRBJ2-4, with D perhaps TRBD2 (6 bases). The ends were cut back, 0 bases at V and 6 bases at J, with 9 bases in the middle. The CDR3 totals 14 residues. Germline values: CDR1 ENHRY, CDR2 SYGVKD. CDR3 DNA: TGTGCCATCAGTGAGTCGGGGGGAACAAACATTCAGTACTTC. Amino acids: CAISESGGTNIQYF.

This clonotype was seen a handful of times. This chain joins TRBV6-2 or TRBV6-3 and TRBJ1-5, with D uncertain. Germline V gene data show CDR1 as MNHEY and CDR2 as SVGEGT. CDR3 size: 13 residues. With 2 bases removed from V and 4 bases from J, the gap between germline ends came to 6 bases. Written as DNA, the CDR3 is TGTGCCAGCAGTTACAAACCGAATCAGCCCCAGCATTTT. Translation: CASSYKPNQPQHF.

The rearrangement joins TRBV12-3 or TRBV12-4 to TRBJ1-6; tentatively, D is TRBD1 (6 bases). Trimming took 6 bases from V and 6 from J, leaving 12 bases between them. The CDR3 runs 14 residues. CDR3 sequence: CASRSGQLNSPLHF. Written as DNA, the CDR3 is TGTGCCAGCAGATCAGGACAGCTTAATTCACCCCTCCACTTT.

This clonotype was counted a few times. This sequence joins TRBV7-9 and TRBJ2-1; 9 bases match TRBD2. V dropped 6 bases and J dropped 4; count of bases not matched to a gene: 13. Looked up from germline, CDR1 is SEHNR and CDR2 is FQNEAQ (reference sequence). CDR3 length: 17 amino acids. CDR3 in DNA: TGTGCCAGCAGTTCCCCCGGGTTGACTAGCGGATACAATGAGCAGTTCTTC. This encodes CASSSPGLTSGYNEQFF. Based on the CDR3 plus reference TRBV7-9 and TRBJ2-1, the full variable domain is DTGVSQNPRHKITKRGQNVTFRCDPISEHNRLYWYRQTLGQGPEFLTYFQNEAQLEKSRLLSDRFSAERPKGSFSTLEIQRTEQGDSAMYLCASSSPGLTSGYNEQFFGPGTRLTVL.

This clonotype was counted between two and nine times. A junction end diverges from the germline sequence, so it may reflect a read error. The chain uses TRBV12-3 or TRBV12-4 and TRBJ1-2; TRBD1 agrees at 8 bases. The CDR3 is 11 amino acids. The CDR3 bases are TGTGCCAGCAGCTATGGACAGGGCCACGTCTTC. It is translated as CASSYGQGHVF.

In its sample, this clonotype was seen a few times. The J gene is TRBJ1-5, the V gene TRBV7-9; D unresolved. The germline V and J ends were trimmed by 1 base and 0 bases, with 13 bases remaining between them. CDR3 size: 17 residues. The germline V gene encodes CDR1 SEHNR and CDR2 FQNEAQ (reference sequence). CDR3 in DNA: TGTGCCAGCAGCTTAGTCGGCGGACCTTATAGCAATCAGCCCCAGCATTTT. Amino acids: CASSLVGGPYSNQPQHF.

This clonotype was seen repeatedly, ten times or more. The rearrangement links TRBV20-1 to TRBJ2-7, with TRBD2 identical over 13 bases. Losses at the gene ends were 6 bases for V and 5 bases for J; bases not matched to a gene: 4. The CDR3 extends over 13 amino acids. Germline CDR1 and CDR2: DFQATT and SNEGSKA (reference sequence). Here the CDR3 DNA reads TGCAGTGCGATACTAGCGGGAGGGAACGAGCAGTACTTC. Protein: CSAILAGGNEQYF.

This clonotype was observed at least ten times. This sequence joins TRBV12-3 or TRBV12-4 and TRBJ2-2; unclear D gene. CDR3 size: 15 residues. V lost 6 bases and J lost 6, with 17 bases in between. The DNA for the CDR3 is TGTGCCAGCAGCCCCACCTATGAGCGCGCCGGGGAGCTGTTTTTT. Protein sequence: CASSPTYERAGELFF.

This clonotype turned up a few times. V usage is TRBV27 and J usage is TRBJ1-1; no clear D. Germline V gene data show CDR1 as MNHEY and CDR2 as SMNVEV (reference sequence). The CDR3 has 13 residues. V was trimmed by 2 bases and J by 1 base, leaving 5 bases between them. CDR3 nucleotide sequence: TGTGCCAGCAGTTTAGCGGAGAACACTGAAGCTTTCTTT. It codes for CASSLAENTEAFF.

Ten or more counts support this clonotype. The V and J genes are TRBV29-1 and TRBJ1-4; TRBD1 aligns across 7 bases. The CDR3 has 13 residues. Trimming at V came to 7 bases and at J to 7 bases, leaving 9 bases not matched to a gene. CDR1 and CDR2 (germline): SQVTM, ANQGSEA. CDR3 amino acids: CSAEGGQGEKLFF. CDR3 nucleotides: TGCAGCGCAGAAGGGGGCCAGGGTGAAAAACTGTTTTTT.

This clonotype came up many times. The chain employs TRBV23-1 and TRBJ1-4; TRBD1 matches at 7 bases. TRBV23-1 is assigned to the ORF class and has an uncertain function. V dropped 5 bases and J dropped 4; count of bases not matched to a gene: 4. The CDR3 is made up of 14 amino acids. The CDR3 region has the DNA TGCGCCAGCAGTTCACAGGGGTTTAATGAAAAACTGTTTTTT. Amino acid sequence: CASSSQGFNEKLFF.

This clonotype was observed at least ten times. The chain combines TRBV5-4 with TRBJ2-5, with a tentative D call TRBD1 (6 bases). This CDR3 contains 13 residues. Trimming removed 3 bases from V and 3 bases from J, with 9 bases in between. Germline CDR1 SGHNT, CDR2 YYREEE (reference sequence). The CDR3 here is CASSWTAEETQYF. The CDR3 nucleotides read TGTGCCAGCAGCTGGACAGCTGAAGAGACCCAGTACTTC.

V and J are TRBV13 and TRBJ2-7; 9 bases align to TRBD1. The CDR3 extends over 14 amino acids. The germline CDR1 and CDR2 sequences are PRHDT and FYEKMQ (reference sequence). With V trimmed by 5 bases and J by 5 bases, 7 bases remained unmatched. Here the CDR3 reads CASSPGTGSNEQYF. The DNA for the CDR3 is TGTGCCAGCAGCCCCGGGACAGGGTCGAACGAGCAGTACTTC.